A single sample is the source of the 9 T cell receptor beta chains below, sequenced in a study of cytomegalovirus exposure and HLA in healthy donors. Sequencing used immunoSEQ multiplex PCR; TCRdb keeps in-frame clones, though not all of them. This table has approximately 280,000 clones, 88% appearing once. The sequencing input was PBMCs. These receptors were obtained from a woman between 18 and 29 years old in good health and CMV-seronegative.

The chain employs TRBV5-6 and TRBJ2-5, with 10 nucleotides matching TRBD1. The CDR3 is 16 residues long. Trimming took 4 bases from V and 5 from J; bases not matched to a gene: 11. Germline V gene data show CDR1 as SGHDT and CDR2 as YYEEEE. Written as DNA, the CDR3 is TGTGCCAGCAGCACACCCGGGACAGGGGTTGGGGAGACCCAGTACTTC. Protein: CASSTPGTGVGETQYF.

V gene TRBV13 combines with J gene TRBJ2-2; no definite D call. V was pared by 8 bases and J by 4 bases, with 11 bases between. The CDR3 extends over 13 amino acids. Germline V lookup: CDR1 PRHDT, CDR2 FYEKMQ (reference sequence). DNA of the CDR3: TGTGCCAGCGGCCGACTCCGCACCGGGGAGCTGTTTTTT. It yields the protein CASGRLRTGELFF.

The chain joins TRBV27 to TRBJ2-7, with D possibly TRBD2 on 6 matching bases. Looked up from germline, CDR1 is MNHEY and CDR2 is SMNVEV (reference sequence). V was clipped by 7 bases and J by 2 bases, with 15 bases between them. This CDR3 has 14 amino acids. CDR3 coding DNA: TGTGCCAGCAACAACAAGGGACTGGCCTACGAGCAGTACTTC. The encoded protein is CASNNKGLAYEQYF.

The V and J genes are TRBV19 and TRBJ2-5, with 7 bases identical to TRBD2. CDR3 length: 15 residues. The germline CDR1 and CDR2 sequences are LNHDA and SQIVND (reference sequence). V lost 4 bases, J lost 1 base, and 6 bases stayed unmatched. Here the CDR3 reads CASSTGGSGQETQYF. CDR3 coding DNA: TGTGCCAGTAGTACCGGGGGGAGCGGCCAAGAGACCCAGTACTTC.

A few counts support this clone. CDR3 nucleotide sequence: TGTGCCAGCAGTTTAAATCCCCCGAGTCTCTCTGGGGCCAACGTCCTGACTTTC. It encodes CASSLNPPSLSGANVLTF. This chain links TRBV27 with TRBJ2-6; D gene ambiguous. The CDR3 loop spans 18 amino acids. V was pared by 2 bases and J by 0 bases, with 14 bases between. The germline V gene has CDR1 MNHEY and CDR2 SMNVEV (reference sequence).

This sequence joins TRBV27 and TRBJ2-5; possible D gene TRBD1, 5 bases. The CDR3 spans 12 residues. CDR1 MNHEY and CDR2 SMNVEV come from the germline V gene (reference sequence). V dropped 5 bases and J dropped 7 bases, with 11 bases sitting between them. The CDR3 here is CASSEYRGTQYF. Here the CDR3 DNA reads TGTGCCAGCAGTGAATATAGGGGGACCCAGTACTTC.

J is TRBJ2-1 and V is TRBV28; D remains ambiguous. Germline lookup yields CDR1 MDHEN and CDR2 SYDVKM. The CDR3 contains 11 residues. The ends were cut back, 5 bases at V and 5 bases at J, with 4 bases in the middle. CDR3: CASSINNEQFF. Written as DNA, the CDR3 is TGTGCCAGCAGTATAAACAATGAGCAGTTCTTC.

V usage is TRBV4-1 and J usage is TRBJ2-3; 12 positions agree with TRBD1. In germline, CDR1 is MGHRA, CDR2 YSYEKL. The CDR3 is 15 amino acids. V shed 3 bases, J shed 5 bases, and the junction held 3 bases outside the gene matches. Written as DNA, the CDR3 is TGCGCCAGCAGCCAGGGGGACAGGGGGCAAGATACGCAGTATTTT. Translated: CASSQGDRGQDTQYF.

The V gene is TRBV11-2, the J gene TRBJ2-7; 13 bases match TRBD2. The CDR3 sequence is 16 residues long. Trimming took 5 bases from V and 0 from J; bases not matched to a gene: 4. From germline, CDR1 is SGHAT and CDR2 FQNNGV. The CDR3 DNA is TGTGCCAGCAGCCCGACTAGCGGGAGGCCCTCCTACGAGCAGTACTTC. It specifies CASSPTSGRPSYEQYF.